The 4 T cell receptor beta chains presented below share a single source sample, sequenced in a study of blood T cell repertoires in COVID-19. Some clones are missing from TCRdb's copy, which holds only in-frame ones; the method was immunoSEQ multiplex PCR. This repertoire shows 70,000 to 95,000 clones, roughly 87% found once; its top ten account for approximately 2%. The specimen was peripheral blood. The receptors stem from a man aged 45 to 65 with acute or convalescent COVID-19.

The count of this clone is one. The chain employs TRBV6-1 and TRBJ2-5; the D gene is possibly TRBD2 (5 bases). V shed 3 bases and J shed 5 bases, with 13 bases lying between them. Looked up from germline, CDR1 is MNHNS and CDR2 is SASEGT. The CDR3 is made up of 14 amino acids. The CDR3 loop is CASSDHGGGETQYF. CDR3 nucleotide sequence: TGTGCCAGCAGTGACCATGGCGGCGGGGAGACCCAGTACTTC.

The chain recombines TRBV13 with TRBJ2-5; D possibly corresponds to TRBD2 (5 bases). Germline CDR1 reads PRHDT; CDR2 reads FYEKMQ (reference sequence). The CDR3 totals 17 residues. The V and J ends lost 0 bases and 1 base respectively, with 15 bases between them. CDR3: CASSLGRGRPPQETQYF. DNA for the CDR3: TGTGCCAGCAGCTTAGGCCGGGGTAGACCACCCCAAGAGACCCAGTACTTC.

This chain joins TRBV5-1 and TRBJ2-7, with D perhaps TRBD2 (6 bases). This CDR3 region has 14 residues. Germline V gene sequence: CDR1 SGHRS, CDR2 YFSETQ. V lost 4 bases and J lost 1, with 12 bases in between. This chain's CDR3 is CASSPVAESYEQYF. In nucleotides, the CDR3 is TGCGCCAGCAGCCCCGTAGCGGAATCCTACGAGCAGTACTTC. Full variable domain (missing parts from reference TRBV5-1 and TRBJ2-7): KAGVTQTPRYLIKTRGQQVTLSCSPISGHRSVSWYQQTPGQGLQFLFEYFSETQRNKGNFPGRFSGRQFSNSRSEMNVSTLELGDSALYLCASSPVAESYEQYFGPGTRLTVT.

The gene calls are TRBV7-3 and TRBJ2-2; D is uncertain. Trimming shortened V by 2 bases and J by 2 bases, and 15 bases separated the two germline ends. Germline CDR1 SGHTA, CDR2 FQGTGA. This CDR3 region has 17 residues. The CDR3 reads CASSLLGGRANTGELFF. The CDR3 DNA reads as TGTGCCAGCAGCTTACTAGGTGGTCGCGCTAACACCGGGGAGCTGTTTTTT.